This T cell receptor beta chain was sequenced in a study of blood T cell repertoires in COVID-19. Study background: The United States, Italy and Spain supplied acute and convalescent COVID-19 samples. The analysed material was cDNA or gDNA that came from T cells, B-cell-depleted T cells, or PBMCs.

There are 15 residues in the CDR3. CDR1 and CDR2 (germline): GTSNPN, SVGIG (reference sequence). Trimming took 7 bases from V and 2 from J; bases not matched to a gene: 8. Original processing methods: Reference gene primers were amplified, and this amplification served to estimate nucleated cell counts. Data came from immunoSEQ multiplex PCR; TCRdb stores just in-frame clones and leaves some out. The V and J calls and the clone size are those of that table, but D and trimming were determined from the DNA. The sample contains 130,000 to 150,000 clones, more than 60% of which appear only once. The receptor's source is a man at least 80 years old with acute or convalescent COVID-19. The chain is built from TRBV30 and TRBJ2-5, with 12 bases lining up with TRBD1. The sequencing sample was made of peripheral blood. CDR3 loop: CAYSRDRGPQETQYF. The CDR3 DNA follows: TGTGCCTATTCCCGGGACAGGGGGCCACAAGAGACCCAGTACTTC.